The rows below give T cell receptor beta chains drawn from one sample of a study of cytomegalovirus exposure and HLA in healthy donors. Only in-frame clones appear in the TCRdb table, and some are missing; sequencing was by immunoSEQ multiplex PCR. The profile shows 180,000 or so clones, roughly 84% of them singletons. The sequenced sample was PBMCs. Receptors originate from a male donor in good health and CMV-seronegative. Both conserved end residues are part of each CDR3.

TRBJ2-2,TRBV30,CAWSEGTGPLRGELFF
TRBJ2-3,TRBV27,CASSPELNTDTQYF
TRBJ1-3,TRBV4-1,CASSQDLNFHSGNTIYF
TRBJ1-5,TRBV6-5,CASSAGGTGAQPQHF
TRBJ2-3,TRBV30,CAWMEGRGRDTQYF
TRBJ1-2,TRBV20-1,CSASASRGYTF
TRBJ1-4,TRBV7-2,CASSSGQVGEKLFF
TRBJ1-2,TRBV4-2,CASSQQDTNGYTF
TRBJ2-7,TRBV28,CASSTLGQGYEQYF
TRBJ1-2,TRBV5-1,CASSLEGQAYGYTF
TRBJ1-1,TRBV7-6,CASSPRQTTEAFF
TRBJ1-5,TRBV28,CASSSPGVPQPQHF
TRBJ2-5,TRBV4-1,CASPKKYSQETQYF
TRBJ1-5,TRBV2,CASSPGQGGSF
TRBJ2-3,TRBV21-1,CASSKRRIRTDTQYF
TRBJ1-1,TRBV4-3,CASSREEGSNTEAFF
TRBJ2-6,TRBV6-1,CASSQSGANVLTF
TRBJ2-1,TRBV7-3,CASSLTSGLAVFNEQFF
TRBJ2-1,TRBV28,CASSTSPKSGRVHNEQFF
TRBJ2-7,TRBV2,CASSVKQGAIYEQYF
TRBJ1-2,TRBV28,CASFQGGGVESYGYTF
TRBJ2-5,TRBV5-1,CASSRLLADEETQYF
TRBJ2-7,TRBV6-7,CASSPIVGAPGDEQYF
TRBJ2-7,TRBV6-6,CASSYYRGYYEQYF
TRBJ2-2,TRBV7-9,CSSSSEERTGELFF
TRBJ2-3,TRBV19,CASKGAPNSDTQYF
TRBJ1-2,TRBV28,CASSFPRGIDYGYTF
TRBJ1-1,TRBV7-2,CASSRQVNTEAFF
TRBJ1-1,TRBV18,CASSLRQGADTEAFF
TRBJ2-5,TRBV18,CASSPKQGEQYF